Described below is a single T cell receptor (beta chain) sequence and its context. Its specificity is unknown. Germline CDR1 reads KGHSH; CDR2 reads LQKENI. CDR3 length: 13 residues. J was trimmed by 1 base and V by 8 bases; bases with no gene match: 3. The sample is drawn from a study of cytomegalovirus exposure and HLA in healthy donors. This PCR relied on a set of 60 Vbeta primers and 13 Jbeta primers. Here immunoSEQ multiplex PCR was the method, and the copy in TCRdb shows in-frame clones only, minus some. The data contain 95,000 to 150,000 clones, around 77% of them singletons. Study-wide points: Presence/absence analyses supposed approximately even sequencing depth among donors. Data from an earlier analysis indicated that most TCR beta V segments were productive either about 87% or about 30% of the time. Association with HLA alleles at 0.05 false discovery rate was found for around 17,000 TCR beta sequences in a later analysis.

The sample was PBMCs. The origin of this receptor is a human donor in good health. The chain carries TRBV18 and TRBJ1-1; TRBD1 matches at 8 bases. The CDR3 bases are TGTGCCAGCCGTGGACAGGGGAACACTGAAGCTTTCTTT. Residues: CASRGQGNTEAFF. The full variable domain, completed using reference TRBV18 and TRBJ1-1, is NAGVMQNPRHLVRRRGQEARLRCSPMKGHSHVYWYRQLPEEGLKFMVYLQKENIIDESGMPKERFSAEFPKEGPSILRIQQVVRGDSAAYFCASRGQGNTEAFFGQGTRLTVV.